These T cell receptor beta chains were read from a single sample in a study of cytomegalovirus exposure and HLA in healthy donors. The table came from immunoSEQ multiplex PCR; TCRdb's copy has only in-frame clones and leaves some out. Here the sample spans under 80,000 clones, just under 75% being singletons. Sequencing was done on a sample of PBMCs. All receptors come from a woman aged 25 to 45 in good health and CMV-seronegative. Each CDR3 is given with its conserved first and last residue. The order of the fields is clone size, V gene, J gene, D gene, CDR3 protein, CDR3 DNA. A D gene is named only where the DNA matches it firmly. The size of a clone is reported for some rows only, either as once, few or many, or as a class for expanded clones.

once	TRBV5-8	TRBJ1-4	-	CASSLGGPDEKLFF	TGTGCCAGCAGCTTGGGGGGGCCAGATGAAAAACTGTTTTTT
-	TRBV5-1	TRBJ2-3	-	CASSLSGSSTDTQYF	TGCGCCAGCAGCTTGAGCGGAAGCAGCACAGATACGCAGTATTTT
few	TRBV10-3	TRBJ2-5	TRBD2	CAISGGLAGETQYF	TGTGCCATCAGTGGGGGACTAGCGGGAGAGACCCAGTACTTC
once	TRBV5-1	TRBJ1-2	TRBD1	CASSLLSQGGGYTF	TGCGCCAGCAGCTTGCTCAGCCAGGGGGGTGGCTACACCTTC
-	TRBV9	TRBJ1-4	TRBD1	CASSPGTGFKKLFF	TGTGCCAGCAGCCCCGGGACAGGGTTTAAAAAACTGTTTTTT
few	TRBV19	TRBJ1-1	TRBD1	CASSIPGTGERQAFF	TGTGCCAGTAGTATCCCCGGGACAGGGGAACGGCAAGCTTTCTTT
-	TRBV7-9	TRBJ2-5	TRBD2	CASSLGLAVQETQYF	TGTGCCAGCAGCCTGGGACTAGCGGTCCAAGAGACCCAGTACTTC
-	TRBV27	TRBJ1-4	-	CASSLWAQENEKLFF	TGTGCCAGCAGTTTATGGGCACAGGAAAATGAAAAACTGTTTTTT
-	TRBV5-4	TRBJ2-6	-	CASSWTSGANVLTF	TGTGCCAGCAGCTGGACATCTGGGGCCAACGTCCTGACTTTC
-	TRBV5-8	TRBJ2-7	TRBD1	CASSLWDRGTHEQYF	TGTGCCAGCAGCTTATGGGACAGGGGTACCCACGAGCAGTACTTC
-	TRBV19	TRBJ1-2	TRBD1	CASSPGQGSIYTF	TGTGCCAGTAGCCCCGGACAGGGGAGCATCTACACCTTC